One sample yielded the 24 T cell receptor beta chains listed below, sequenced in a study of blood T cell repertoires in COVID-19. Method: immunoSEQ multiplex PCR; TCRdb's copy keeps in-frame clones and lacks some. The sample records roughly 150,000 clones, more than 70% being singletons. Sample: peripheral blood. These receptors came from a man aged 45-65 years who had recovered from COVID-19.

The rearrangement uses TRBV27 and TRBJ2-1, with TRBD2 identical over 8 bases. This CDR3 contains 20 residues. From germline, CDR1 is MNHEY and CDR2 SMNVEV (reference sequence). The V segment lost 2 bases and the J segment 7 bases; nucleotides outside the gene matches: 22. This CDR3 is CASSLPDGISSGPRGNEQFF. The DNA of the CDR3 is TGTGCCAGCAGTTTACCAGACGGGATCTCTAGCGGGCCCCGGGGGAATGAGCAGTTCTTC.

V usage is TRBV3-1 (or the pseudogene TRBV3-2) and J usage is TRBJ1-2; D is perhaps TRBD1 (5 bases). The CDR3 has 16 residues. Trimming removed 6 bases from V and 6 bases from J, with 23 bases in between. CDR1 is LGHDT and CDR2 is YNNKEL in the germline V gene (reference sequence). The CDR3 region is CASSPNYLEGTHGYTF. CDR3 DNA sequence: TGTGCCAGCAGTCCGAATTACTTGGAGGGGACCCATGGCTACACCTTC.

V usage is TRBV2 and J usage is TRBJ2-2, with D possibly matching TRBD2 (6 bases). The V and J ends lost 4 bases and 4 bases respectively, with 10 bases between them. The CDR3 contains 14 residues. Germline CDR1 reads SNHLY; CDR2 reads FYNNEI. In nucleotides, the CDR3 is TGTGCCAGCAGTGGGTCCGGGAGCACCGGGGAGCTGTTTTTT. It yields the protein CASSGSGSTGELFF.

This sequence joins TRBV11-2 and TRBJ2-5; 12 bases are shared with TRBD2. Germline V gene lookup returns CDR1 SGHAT and CDR2 FQNNGV. Trimming took 4 bases from V and 4 from J; bases not matched to a gene: 7. The CDR3 consists of 16 residues. DNA of the CDR3: TGTGCCAGCAGCTCCCGGACGACTAGCGGGAGAGAGACCCAGTACTTC. Translating it yields CASSSRTTSGRETQYF.

This chain connects TRBV6-2 or TRBV6-3 to TRBJ2-7; 9 bases align to TRBD1. The length of the CDR3 is 15 residues. V lost 2 bases and J lost 6; bases outside the gene matches: 8. Germline values: CDR1 MNHEY, CDR2 SVGEGT. The CDR3 DNA follows: TGTGCCAGCAGTTACCCCCCCGGGACAGGGATCGAGCAGTACTTC. Its protein product is CASSYPPGTGIEQYF.

This chain joins TRBV5-4 and TRBJ1-6; maybe TRBD1 (6 bases). CDR1 and CDR2 (germline): SGHNT, YYREEE (reference sequence). The CDR3 spans 17 residues. Trimming took 4 bases from V and 0 from J, leaving 14 bases between them. CDR3 nucleotides: TGTGCCAGCAGCGCCCCCCAGGGGAGCTCCTATAATTCACCCCTCCACTTT. It encodes CASSAPQGSSYNSPLHF.

The chain combines TRBV18 with TRBJ2-3; 8 positions match TRBD2. CDR1 is KGHSH, CDR2 LQKENI, per germline. V lost 2 bases to trimming and J lost 2 bases; unmatched junction nucleotides: 6. The CDR3 extends over 16 amino acids. CDR3 sequence reads: CASSPKSGGLTDTQYF. The CDR3 bases are TGTGCCAGCTCACCAAAGAGCGGGGGTCTCACAGATACGCAGTATTTT.

The J gene is TRBJ2-7, the V gene TRBV6-5, with TRBD1 matching 9 bases. The CDR3 has 15 amino acids. Per germline, CDR1 MNHEY and CDR2 SVGAGI. The V gene end was trimmed by 6 bases and the J gene end by 5 bases; junction bases not matched to a gene: 11. The CDR3 sequence is CASRDPGQGAHEQYF. For the CDR3, the DNA is TGTGCCAGCAGGGACCCGGGACAGGGCGCCCACGAGCAGTACTTC.

V and J are TRBV30 and TRBJ2-5, with TRBD2 matching over 9 bases. V shed 4 bases, J shed 5 bases, and the junction held 11 bases outside the gene matches. This CDR3 contains 15 residues. Germline assignment: CDR1 GTSNPN and CDR2 SVGIG (reference sequence). In DNA form, the CDR3 reads TGTGCCTGGACGGGCCAGGGGCTAGCGGGGGAGACCCAGTACTTC. Translated, it gives CAWTGQGLAGETQYF.

The chain joins TRBV18 to TRBJ1-4, with a possible D match to TRBD1 (6 bases). The CDR3 is made up of 16 amino acids. The germline V and J ends were trimmed by 3 bases and 4 bases, with 15 bases remaining between them. Per germline, CDR1 KGHSH and CDR2 LQKENI. The CDR3, as DNA: TGTGCCAGCTCACCCTACCGGGACACGATTAATGAAAAACTGTTTTTT. Its translation: CASSPYRDTINEKLFF. Combining the CDR3 with reference TRBV18 and TRBJ1-4 gives the whole variable domain NAGVMQNPRHLVRRRGQEARLRCSPMKGHSHVYWYRQLPEEGLKFMVYLQKENIIDESGMPKERFSAEFPKEGPSILRIQQVVRGDSAAYFCASSPYRDTINEKLFFGSGTQLSVL.

This clone was detected once. The chain links TRBV6-5 to TRBJ1-1, with unresolved D. The CDR3 spans 12 residues. Germline loops: CDR1 MNHEY, CDR2 SVGAGI. V was clipped by 6 bases and J by 3 bases, with 8 bases between them. CDR3 in amino acids: CASSYRDTEAFF. CDR3 nucleotides: TGTGCCAGCAGCTACAGAGACACTGAAGCTTTCTTT.

The V and J genes are TRBV28 and TRBJ1-2; the D is unclear. The germline V gene has CDR1 MDHEN and CDR2 SYDVKM. The CDR3 is made up of 11 amino acids. Between the trimmed V and J ends, which lost 4 bases and 8 bases, there was a span of 8 bases. Here the CDR3 DNA reads TGTGCCAGCAGTTCGGGGTGGGGCTACACCTTC. This translates into CASSSGWGYTF.

The chain is built from TRBV6-2 or TRBV6-3 and TRBJ2-3; the D gene is possibly TRBD1 (6 bases). V shed 5 bases and J shed 2 bases, with 20 bases lying between them. This CDR3 spans 17 amino acids. Germline loops: CDR1 MNHEY, CDR2 SVGEGT. The CDR3 nucleotides are TGTGCCAGCAGTAAGGATCAGGGGTCCCCAAACACAGATACGCAGTATTTT. Translated: CASSKDQGSPNTDTQYF.

The chain combines TRBV19 with TRBJ2-2; 7 nucleotides agree with TRBD1. This CDR3 is built from 15 residues. Germline V gene data show CDR1 as LNHDA and CDR2 as SQIVND (reference sequence). V trimming: 6 bases; J trimming: 4 bases; junction bases outside the gene matches: 8. CDR3 sequence (DNA): TGTGCCAGTAGCATCGACAGGGCTATCACCGGGGAGCTGTTTTTT. Protein product: CASSIDRAITGELFF.

This clone was seen once. V and J are TRBV7-2 and TRBJ1-2; TRBD1 matches at 7 bases. Germline assignment: CDR1 SGHTA and CDR2 FQGNSA. With V trimmed by 2 bases and J by 2 bases, 11 bases remained unmatched. The length of the CDR3 is 17 residues. The CDR3 nucleotides read TGTGCCAGCAGCTTAACATCAGGGGGGTACAAGAACTATGGCTACACCTTC. Translating it yields CASSLTSGGYKNYGYTF.

This clone has only one observation. The chain couples TRBV24-1 to TRBJ1-3, with D maybe TRBD1 (5 bases). This CDR3 has 15 amino acids. CDR1 and CDR2 from the germline V gene are KGHDR and SFDVKD. The V end was cut by 5 bases, the J end by 4 bases, with 14 bases between. CDR3 DNA: TGTGCCACCAGTGGTTCAGGGAAGTCAGGAAACACCATATATTTT. The encoded protein is CATSGSGKSGNTIYF.

The V call is TRBV3-1 (or the pseudogene TRBV3-2), the J call TRBJ2-1; D is uncertain. There are 14 residues in the CDR3. With 3 bases removed from V and 0 bases from J, the gap between germline ends came to 6 bases. Germline V gene lookup returns CDR1 LGHDT and CDR2 YNNKEL (reference sequence). The CDR3 reads CASSHHSSYNEQFF. The CDR3 DNA is TGTGCCAGCAGCCATCACAGCTCCTACAATGAGCAGTTCTTC.

In its sample, this clone was seen a few times. The V call is TRBV19, the J call TRBJ2-7; tentatively, D is TRBD1 (5 bases). With 5 bases removed from V and 1 base from J, the gap between germline ends came to 12 bases. Germline V lookup: CDR1 LNHDA, CDR2 SQIVND (reference sequence). The CDR3 loop spans 14 amino acids. The DNA of the CDR3 is TGTGCCAGTAGTTCTTACACAGGTTCCTACGAGCAGTACTTC. Residues: CASSSYTGSYEQYF.

The chain links TRBV19 to TRBJ2-4, with TRBD1 identical over 11 bases. Germline CDR1 is LNHDA and CDR2 is SQIVND (reference sequence). With V trimmed by 5 bases and J by 3 bases, 6 bases remained unmatched. The CDR3 length is 16 residues. CDR3 residues: CASSPGGQGGKNIQYF. The CDR3, as DNA: TGTGCCAGTAGTCCAGGGGGACAGGGGGGCAAAAACATTCAGTACTTC.

This clone came up once. The chain has TRBV2 and TRBJ2-7, with TRBD2 identical over 11 bases. The CDR3 is made up of 15 amino acids. Looked up from germline, CDR1 is SNHLY and CDR2 is FYNNEI. Trimming took 6 bases from V and 0 from J; bases not matched to a gene: 4. The CDR3 loop reads CASSETSGNSYEQYF. The CDR3, as DNA: TGTGCCAGCAGCGAGACTAGCGGGAACTCCTACGAGCAGTACTTC.

This sequence joins TRBV19 and TRBJ2-2, with 7 bases fitting TRBD1. The CDR3 has 16 residues. Germline V gives CDR1 LNHDA, CDR2 SQIVND (reference sequence). Trimming cost V 3 bases and J 1 base; bases outside gene matches: 5. The DNA of the CDR3 is TGTGCCAGTAGTATCCCGGGACAGCGGAACACCGGGGAGCTGTTTTTT. Its translation is CASSIPGQRNTGELFF.

The chain couples TRBV6-5 to TRBJ1-5; D is unclear. The CDR3 has 13 amino acids. V lost 2 bases, J lost 5 bases, and 7 bases lay in between. Germline CDR1 MNHEY, CDR2 SVGAGI. The CDR3 sequence is CASSYARDQPQHF. For the CDR3, the DNA is TGTGCCAGCAGTTACGCCCGGGATCAGCCCCAGCATTTT.

This sequence joins TRBV5-1 and TRBJ2-1, with 7 bases fitting TRBD1. This CDR3 region has 13 residues. Germline V gene sequence: CDR1 SGHRS, CDR2 YFSETQ. V was clipped by 3 bases and J by 6 bases; unmatched bases: 3. The CDR3 region is CASSSRDSNEQFF. CDR3 DNA sequence: TGCGCCAGCAGCTCCCGGGACAGCAATGAGCAGTTCTTC.

The genes are TRBV11-2 and TRBJ2-1; tentatively, D is TRBD1 (6 bases). V was shortened by 1 base and J by 8 bases, with 15 bases between the two germline ends. The CDR3 has 15 residues. Germline CDR1 is SGHAT and CDR2 is FQNNGV. The DNA of the CDR3 is TGTGCCAGCAGCTTAGGGGACCATGGGGGCGATGAGCAGTTCTTC. Its protein product is CASSLGDHGGDEQFF. Drawing the rest from reference TRBV11-2 and TRBJ2-1, the complete variable domain is EAGVAQSPRYKIIEKRQSVAFWCNPISGHATLYWYQQILGQGPKLLIQFQNNGVVDDSQLPKDRFSAERLKGVDSTLKIQPAKLEDSAVYLCASSLGDHGGDEQFFGPGTRLTVL.